The 14 T cell receptor beta chains below were found in one sample sequenced in a study of a mutant IDH1 vaccine in newly diagnosed glioma. These receptors have no known antigen. Only in-frame clones appear in the TCRdb table, and some are missing; sequencing was by immunoSEQ multiplex PCR. This table has roughly 69,000 clones, around 87% appearing once. Described time point: week 35, safety follow-up. Doses comprised 300 ug of mutant IDH1 20-mer peptide each, plus topical imiquimod. Sequences were derived from PBMCs, sampled from a glioma patient whose treatment included an IDH1 peptide vaccine. The receptors shown here come from a man aged 30 to 45 with glioma.

A few counts support this clone. Different DNA sequences within this sample yield the same CDR3. J is TRBJ1-6 and V is TRBV25-1; 9 positions agree with TRBD1. The V and J ends lost 5 bases and 10 bases, in that order; junction bases with no gene match: 6. The CDR3 totals 14 residues. Looked up from germline, CDR1 is MGHDK and CDR2 is SYGVNS. The CDR3 DNA reads as TGTGCCAGCAGTCCGACAGGGGGTGACTCACCCCTCCACTTT. Amino acids: CASSPTGGDSPLHF.

This chain joins TRBV6-5 and TRBJ2-5, with D perhaps TRBD2 (7 bases). CDR3 length: 15 amino acids. Germline V gene sequence: CDR1 MNHEY, CDR2 SVGAGI. V was pared by 0 bases and J by 3 bases, with 11 bases between. DNA for the CDR3: TGTGCCAGCAGTTACTCGGCGGGGGCCGAAGAGACCCAGTACTTC. This gives the protein CASSYSAGAEETQYF.

The CDR3: CASSSSVSSYNEQFF. CDR3 nucleotide sequence: TGTGCCAGCAGTTCTAGCGTAAGCTCCTACAATGAGCAGTTCTTC. The gene calls are TRBV7-2 and TRBJ2-1, with a possible D match to TRBD2 (6 bases). The CDR3 consists of 15 residues. V lost 6 bases and J lost 0, with 12 bases in between. Germline V gene lookup returns CDR1 SGHTA and CDR2 FQGNSA.

The chain is built from TRBV7-3 and TRBJ2-1; TRBD1 is a possible D gene (5 bases). V was shortened by 5 bases and J by 7 bases, with 18 bases between the two germline ends. This CDR3 spans 15 amino acids. Germline V CDR1 and CDR2: SGHTA, FQGTGA. The CDR3 here is CASSQIGQPLNEQFF. Here the CDR3 DNA reads TGTGCCAGCAGCCAAATCGGACAACCTCTAAATGAGCAGTTCTTC.

The chain has TRBV19 and TRBJ1-6; D is uncertain. The length of the CDR3 is 15 residues. Germline V CDR1 and CDR2: LNHDA, SQIVND (reference sequence). V lost 3 bases and J lost 10, with 16 bases in between. CDR3: CASSIRAEGGSPLHF. The CDR3, as DNA: TGTGCCAGTAGTATTCGGGCAGAGGGCGGCTCACCCCTCCACTTT.

The chain is built from TRBV27 and TRBJ2-7; 11 bases are shared with TRBD1. The junction had 3 bases not matched to a gene; V was cut back by 4 bases and J by 4 bases. The CDR3 sequence is 14 residues long. Per germline, CDR1 MNHEY and CDR2 SMNVEV (reference sequence). The CDR3 sequence: CASSYGTGGYEQYF. CDR3 DNA sequence: TGTGCCAGCAGTTATGGGACAGGGGGGTACGAGCAGTACTTC.

The gene calls are TRBV9 and TRBJ2-2; 9 positions agree with TRBD2. With V trimmed by 3 bases and J by 3 bases, 6 bases remained unmatched. The CDR3 loop spans 16 amino acids. Germline CDR1 SGDLS, CDR2 YYNGEE. The CDR3 DNA follows: TGTGCCAGCAGCGCCCGACTAGCGGAATACACCGGGGAGCTGTTTTTT. Protein: CASSARLAEYTGELFF.

This sequence joins TRBV10-3 and TRBJ2-7; TRBD2 matches at 10 bases. The CDR3 has 15 amino acids. Germline CDR1 is ENHRY and CDR2 is SYGVKD. V lost 3 bases and J lost 4; bases outside the gene matches: 6. The DNA for the CDR3 is TGTGCCATCAGTGACCCCGGACTAGCGGTATACGAGCAGTACTTC. Its translation: CAISDPGLAVYEQYF.

V gene TRBV7-9 combines with J gene TRBJ1-2; 7 bases line up with TRBD1. The CDR3 is 12 residues long. CDR1 SEHNR and CDR2 FQNEAQ come from the germline V gene (reference sequence). V trimming: 4 bases; J trimming: 6 bases; junction bases outside the gene matches: 2. The CDR3 sequence: CASSSTGDGYTF. In nucleotides, the CDR3 is TGTGCCAGCAGCTCCACAGGGGATGGCTACACCTTC.

V is TRBV5-1 and J is TRBJ2-6; 9 nucleotides match TRBD1. V was pared by 0 bases and J by 3 bases, with 4 bases of the junction left unmatched. CDR3 size: 17 residues. Germline V lookup: CDR1 SGHRS, CDR2 YFSETQ. For the CDR3, the DNA is TGCGCCAGCAGCTTGGACGGACAGGGGATTGGGGCCAACGTCCTGACTTTC. Residues: CASSLDGQGIGANVLTF. The full variable domain, its missing parts supplied by reference TRBV5-1 and TRBJ2-6, is KAGVTQTPRYLIKTRGQQVTLSCSPISGHRSVSWYQQTPGQGLQFLFEYFSETQRNKGNFPGRFSGRQFSNSRSEMNVSTLELGDSALYLCASSLDGQGIGANVLTFGAGSRLTVL.

The J gene is TRBJ2-5, the V gene TRBV5-6; the D gene could be TRBD1 or TRBD2 (6 bases each). The CDR3 has 14 amino acids. V lost 6 bases and J lost 4, with 16 bases in between. Germline V CDR1 and CDR2: SGHDT, YYEEEE. For the CDR3, the DNA is TGTGCCAGCACTATCATTGGGGGGCGAGAGACCCAGTACTTC. This gives the protein CASTIIGGRETQYF.

This sequence joins TRBV2 and TRBJ1-1, with D uncertain. V was pared by 7 bases and J by 3 bases, with 12 bases between. CDR1 is SNHLY, CDR2 FYNNEI, per germline. CDR3 length: 13 amino acids. The CDR3 DNA reads TGTGCCAGCAATAAGGGAGTGTACACTGAAGCTTTCTTT. Translating it yields CASNKGVYTEAFF.

V usage is TRBV28 and J usage is TRBJ2-3; 7 nucleotides agree with TRBD2. This CDR3 is 14 amino acids long. The germline V gene encodes CDR1 MDHEN and CDR2 SYDVKM. V gave up 7 bases and J gave up 5 bases; unmatched junction bases: 9. Here the CDR3 reads CASMGREYKDTQYF. The CDR3, as DNA: TGTGCCAGCATGGGGCGGGAGTACAAAGATACGCAGTATTTT.

The gene calls are TRBV19 and TRBJ1-5; 10 nucleotides agree with TRBD1. CDR1 LNHDA and CDR2 SQIVND come from the germline V gene (reference sequence). The CDR3 loop spans 13 amino acids. J was trimmed by 5 bases and V by 9 bases; bases with no gene match: 4. The CDR3 here is CASGGTGDQPQHF. The CDR3 DNA sequence: TGTGCCAGCGGTGGGACAGGGGATCAGCCCCAGCATTTT.